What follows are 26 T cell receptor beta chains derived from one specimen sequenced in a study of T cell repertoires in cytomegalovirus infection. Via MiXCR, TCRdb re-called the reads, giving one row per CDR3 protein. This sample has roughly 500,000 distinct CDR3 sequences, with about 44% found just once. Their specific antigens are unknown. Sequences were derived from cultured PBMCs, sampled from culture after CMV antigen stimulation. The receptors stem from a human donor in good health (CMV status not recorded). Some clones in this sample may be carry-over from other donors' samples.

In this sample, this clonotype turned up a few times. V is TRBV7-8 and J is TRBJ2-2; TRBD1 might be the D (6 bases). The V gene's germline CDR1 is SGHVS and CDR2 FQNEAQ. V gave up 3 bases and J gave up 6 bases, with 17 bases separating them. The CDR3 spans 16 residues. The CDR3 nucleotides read TGTGCCAGCAGCTTCCGGGACAACACGTCACCCGGGGAGCTGTTTTTT. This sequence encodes CASSFRDNTSPGELFF.

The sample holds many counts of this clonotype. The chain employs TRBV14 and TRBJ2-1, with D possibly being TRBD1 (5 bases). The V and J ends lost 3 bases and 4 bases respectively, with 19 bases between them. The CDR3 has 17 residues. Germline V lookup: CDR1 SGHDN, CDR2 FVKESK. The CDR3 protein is CASSHDFLGPAYNEQFF. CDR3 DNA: TGTGCCAGCAGCCATGACTTCCTGGGGCCTGCTTACAATGAGCAGTTCTTC. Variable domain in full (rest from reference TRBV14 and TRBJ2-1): EAGVTQFPSHSVIEKGQTVTLRCDPISGHDNLYWYRRVMGKEIKFLLHFVKESKQDESGMPNNRFLAERTGGTYSTLKVQPAELEDSGVYFCASSHDFLGPAYNEQFFGPGTRLTVL.

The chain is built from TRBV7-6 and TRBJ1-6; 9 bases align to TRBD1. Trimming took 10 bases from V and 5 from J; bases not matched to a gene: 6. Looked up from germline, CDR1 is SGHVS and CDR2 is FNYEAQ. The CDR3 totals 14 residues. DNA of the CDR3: TGTGCCATCGCGGGACAGGGTGATAATTCACCCCTCCACTTT. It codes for CAIAGQGDNSPLHF.

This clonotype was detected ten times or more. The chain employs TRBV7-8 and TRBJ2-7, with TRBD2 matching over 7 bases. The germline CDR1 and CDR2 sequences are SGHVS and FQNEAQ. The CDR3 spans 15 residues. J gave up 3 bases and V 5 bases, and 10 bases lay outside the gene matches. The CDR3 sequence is CASSGPGGYRYEQYF. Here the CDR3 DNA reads TGTGCCAGCAGCGGGCCCGGGGGGTATCGCTACGAGCAGTACTTC.

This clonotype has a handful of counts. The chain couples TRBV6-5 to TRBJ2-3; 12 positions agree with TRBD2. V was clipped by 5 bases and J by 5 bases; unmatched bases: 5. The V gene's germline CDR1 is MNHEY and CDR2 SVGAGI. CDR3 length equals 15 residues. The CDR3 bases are TGTGCCAGCAGTGATAGACTAGCGGGAGTAGATACGCAGTATTTT. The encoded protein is CASSDRLAGVDTQYF.

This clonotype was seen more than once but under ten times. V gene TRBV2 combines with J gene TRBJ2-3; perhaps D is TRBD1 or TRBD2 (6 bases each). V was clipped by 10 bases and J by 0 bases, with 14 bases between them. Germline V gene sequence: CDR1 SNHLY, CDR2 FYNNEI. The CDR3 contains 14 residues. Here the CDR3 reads CATKGGPSTDTQYF. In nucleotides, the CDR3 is TGTGCCACTAAAGGGGGGCCTAGCACAGATACGCAGTATTTT. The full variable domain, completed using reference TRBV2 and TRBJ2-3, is EPEVTQTPSHQVTQMGQEVILRCVPISNHLYFYWYRQILGQKVEFLVSFYNNEISEKSEIFDDQFSVERPDGSNFTLKIRSTKLEDSAMYFCATKGGPSTDTQYFGPGTRLTVL.

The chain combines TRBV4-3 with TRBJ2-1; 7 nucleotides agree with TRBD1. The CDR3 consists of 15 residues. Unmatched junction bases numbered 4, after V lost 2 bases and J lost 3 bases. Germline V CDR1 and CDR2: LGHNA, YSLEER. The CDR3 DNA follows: TGCGCCAGCAGCCAAACTAGGGGGCTCTACAATGAGCAGTTCTTC. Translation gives CASSQTRGLYNEQFF.

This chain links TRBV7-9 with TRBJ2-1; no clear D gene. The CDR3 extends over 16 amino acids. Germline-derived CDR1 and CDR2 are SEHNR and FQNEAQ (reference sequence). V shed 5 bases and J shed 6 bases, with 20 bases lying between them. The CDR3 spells CASSQLRGRYINEQFF. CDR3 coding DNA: TGTGCCAGCAGCCAACTCCGTGGCAGGTACATCAATGAGCAGTTCTTC. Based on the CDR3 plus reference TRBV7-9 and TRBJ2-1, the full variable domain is DTGVSQNPRHKITKRGQNVTFRCDPISEHNRLYWYRQTLGQGPEFLTYFQNEAQLEKSRLLSDRFSAERPKGSFSTLEIQRTEQGDSAMYLCASSQLRGRYINEQFFGPGTRLTVL.

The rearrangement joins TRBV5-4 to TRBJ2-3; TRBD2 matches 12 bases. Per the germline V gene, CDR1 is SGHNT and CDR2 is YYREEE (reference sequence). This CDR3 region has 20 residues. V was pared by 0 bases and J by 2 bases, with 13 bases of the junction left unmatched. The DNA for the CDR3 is TGTGCCAGCAGCTTGGGGTCGGGGCTAGCGGGAGGGACTAACACAGATACGCAGTATTTT. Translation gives CASSLGSGLAGGTNTDTQYF.

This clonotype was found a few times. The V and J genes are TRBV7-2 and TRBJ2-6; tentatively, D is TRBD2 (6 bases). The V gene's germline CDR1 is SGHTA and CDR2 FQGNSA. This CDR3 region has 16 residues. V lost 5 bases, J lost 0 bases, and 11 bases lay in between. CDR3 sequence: CASSGLQSSGANVLTF. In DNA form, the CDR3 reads TGTGCCAGCAGCGGACTACAGAGCTCTGGGGCCAACGTCCTGACTTTC.

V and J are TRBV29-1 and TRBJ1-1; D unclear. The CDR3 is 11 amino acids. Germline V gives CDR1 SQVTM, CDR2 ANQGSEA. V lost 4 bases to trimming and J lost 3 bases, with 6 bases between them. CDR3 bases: TGCAGCGTTGGGGGTTACACTGAAGCTTTCTTT. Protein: CSVGGYTEAFF.

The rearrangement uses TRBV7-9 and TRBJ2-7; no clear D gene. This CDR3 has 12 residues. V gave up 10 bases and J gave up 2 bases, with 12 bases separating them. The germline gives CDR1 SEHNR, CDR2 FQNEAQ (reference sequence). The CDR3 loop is CATARVAYEQYF. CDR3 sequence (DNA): TGTGCCACAGCTCGGGTCGCCTACGAGCAGTACTTC.

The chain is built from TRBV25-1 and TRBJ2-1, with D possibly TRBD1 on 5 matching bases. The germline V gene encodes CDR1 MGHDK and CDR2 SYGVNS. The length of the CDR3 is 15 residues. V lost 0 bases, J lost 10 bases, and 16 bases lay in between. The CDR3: CASSEYRGFRGEQFF. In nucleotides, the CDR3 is TGTGCCAGCAGTGAATACCGTGGTTTTAGGGGCGAGCAGTTCTTC.

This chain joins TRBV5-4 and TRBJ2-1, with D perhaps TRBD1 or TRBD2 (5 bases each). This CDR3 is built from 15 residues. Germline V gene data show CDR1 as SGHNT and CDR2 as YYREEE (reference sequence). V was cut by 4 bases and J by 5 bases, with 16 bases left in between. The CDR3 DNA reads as TGTGCCAGCAGCCCCTGGGATACGGGACACAATGAGCAGTTCTTC. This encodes CASSPWDTGHNEQFF.

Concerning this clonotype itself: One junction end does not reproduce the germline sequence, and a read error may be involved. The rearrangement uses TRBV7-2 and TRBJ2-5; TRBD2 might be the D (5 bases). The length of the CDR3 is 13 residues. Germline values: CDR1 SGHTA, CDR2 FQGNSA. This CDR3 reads CASSVAFVETQYF. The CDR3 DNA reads TGTGCCAGCAGCGTAGCGTTTGTTGAGACCCAGTACTTC. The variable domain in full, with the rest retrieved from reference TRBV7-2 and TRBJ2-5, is GAGVSQSPSNKVTEKGKDVELRCDPISGHTALYWYRQSLGQGLEFLIYFQGNSAPDKSGLPSDRFSAERTGGSVSTLTIQRTQQEDSAVYLCASSVAFVETQYFGPGTRLLVL.

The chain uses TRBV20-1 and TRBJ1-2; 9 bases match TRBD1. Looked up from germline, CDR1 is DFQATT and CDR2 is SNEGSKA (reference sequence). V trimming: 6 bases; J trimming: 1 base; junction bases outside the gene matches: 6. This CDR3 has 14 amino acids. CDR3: CSATDRGFNYGYTF. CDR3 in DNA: TGCAGTGCCACCGACAGGGGGTTTAACTATGGCTACACCTTC.

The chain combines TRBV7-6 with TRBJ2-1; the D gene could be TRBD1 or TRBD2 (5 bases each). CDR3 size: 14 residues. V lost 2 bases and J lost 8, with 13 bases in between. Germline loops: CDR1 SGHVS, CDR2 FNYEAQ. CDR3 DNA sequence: TGTGCCAGCAGCTTACGGGGCGTCGCCGATGAGCAGTTCTTC. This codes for CASSLRGVADEQFF.

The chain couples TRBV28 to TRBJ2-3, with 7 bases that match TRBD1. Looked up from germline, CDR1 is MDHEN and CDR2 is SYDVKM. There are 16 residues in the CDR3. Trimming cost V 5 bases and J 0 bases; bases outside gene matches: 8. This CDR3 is CASSPSGQTSTDTQYF. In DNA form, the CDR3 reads TGTGCCAGCAGTCCCTCGGGACAGACTAGCACAGATACGCAGTATTTT.

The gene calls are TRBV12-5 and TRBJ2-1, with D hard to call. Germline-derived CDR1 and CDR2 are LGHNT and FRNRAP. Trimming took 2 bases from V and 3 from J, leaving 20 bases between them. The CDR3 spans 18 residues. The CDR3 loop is CASGLSSLRQENYNEQFF. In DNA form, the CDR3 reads TGTGCTAGTGGTTTGTCCTCCCTTAGGCAGGAGAACTACAATGAGCAGTTCTTC.

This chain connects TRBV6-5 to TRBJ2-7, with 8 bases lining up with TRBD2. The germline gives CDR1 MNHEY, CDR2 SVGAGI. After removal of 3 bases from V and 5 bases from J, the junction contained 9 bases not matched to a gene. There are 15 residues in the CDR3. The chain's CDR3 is CASSYRAGTRNEQYF. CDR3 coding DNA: TGTGCCAGCAGTTATCGGGCGGGGACTAGGAACGAGCAGTACTTC.

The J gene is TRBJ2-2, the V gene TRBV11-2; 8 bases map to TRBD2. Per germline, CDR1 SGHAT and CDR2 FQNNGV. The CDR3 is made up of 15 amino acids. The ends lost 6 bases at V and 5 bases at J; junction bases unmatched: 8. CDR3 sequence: CASRTRGGFTGELFF. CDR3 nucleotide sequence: TGTGCCAGCAGAACACGGGGGGGATTTACCGGGGAGCTGTTTTTT.

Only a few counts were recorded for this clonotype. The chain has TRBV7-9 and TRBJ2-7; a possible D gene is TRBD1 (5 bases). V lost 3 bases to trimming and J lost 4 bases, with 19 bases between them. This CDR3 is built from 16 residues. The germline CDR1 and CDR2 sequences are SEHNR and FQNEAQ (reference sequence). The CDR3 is CASSFPQGQGYYEQYF. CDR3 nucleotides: TGTGCCAGCAGCTTCCCTCAGGGCCAGGGATATTACGAGCAGTACTTC.

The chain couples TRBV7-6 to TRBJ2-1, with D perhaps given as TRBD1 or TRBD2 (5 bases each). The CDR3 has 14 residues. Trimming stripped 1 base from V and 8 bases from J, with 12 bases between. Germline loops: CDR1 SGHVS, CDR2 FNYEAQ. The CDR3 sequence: CASSLDVGPYEQFF. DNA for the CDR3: TGTGCCAGCAGCTTAGATGTGGGACCGTATGAGCAGTTCTTC.

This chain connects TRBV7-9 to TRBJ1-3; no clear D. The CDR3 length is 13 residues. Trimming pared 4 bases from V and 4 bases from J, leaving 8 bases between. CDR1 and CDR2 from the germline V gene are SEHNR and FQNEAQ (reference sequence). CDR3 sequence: CASSSLQGNTIYF. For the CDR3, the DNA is TGTGCCAGCAGCTCCCTGCAGGGAAACACCATATATTTT.

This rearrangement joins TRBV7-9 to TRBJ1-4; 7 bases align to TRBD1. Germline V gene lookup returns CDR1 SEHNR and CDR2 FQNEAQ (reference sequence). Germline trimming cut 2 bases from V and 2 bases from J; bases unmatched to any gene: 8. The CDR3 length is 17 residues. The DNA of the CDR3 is TGTGCCAGCAGCTTAAGACAGGGCGGGTCGACTAATGAAAAACTGTTTTTT. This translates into CASSLRQGGSTNEKLFF. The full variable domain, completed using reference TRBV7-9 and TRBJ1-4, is DTGVSQNPRHKITKRGQNVTFRCDPISEHNRLYWYRQTLGQGPEFLTYFQNEAQLEKSRLLSDRFSAERPKGSFSTLEIQRTEQGDSAMYLCASSLRQGGSTNEKLFFGSGTQLSVL.

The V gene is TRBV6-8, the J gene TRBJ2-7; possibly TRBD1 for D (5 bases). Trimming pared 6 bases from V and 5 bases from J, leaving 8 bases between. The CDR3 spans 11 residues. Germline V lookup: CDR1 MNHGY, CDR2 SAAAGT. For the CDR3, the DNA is TGTGCCAGCAGCCAGGGTAACGAGCAGTACTTC. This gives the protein CASSQGNEQYF.